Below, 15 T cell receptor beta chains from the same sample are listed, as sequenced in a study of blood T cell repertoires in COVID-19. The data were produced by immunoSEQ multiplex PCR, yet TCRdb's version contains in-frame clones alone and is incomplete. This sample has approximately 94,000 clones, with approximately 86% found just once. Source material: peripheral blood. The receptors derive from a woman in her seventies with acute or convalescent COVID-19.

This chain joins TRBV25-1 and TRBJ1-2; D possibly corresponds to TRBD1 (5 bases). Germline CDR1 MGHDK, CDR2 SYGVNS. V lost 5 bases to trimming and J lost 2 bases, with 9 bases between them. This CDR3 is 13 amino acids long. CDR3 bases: TGTGCCAGCAGTCAGACAGTCAACTATGGCTACACCTTC. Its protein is CASSQTVNYGYTF.

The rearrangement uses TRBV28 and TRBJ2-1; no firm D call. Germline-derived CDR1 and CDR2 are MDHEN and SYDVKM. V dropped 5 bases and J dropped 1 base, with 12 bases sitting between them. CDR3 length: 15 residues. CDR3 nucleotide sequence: TGTGCCAGCAGTCCCCGGTCACGGTCCTACAATGAGCAGTTCTTC. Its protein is CASSPRSRSYNEQFF.

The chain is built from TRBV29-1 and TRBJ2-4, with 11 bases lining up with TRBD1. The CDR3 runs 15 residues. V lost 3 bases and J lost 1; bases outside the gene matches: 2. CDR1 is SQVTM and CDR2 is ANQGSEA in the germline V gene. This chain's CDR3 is CSVDGQGAAKNIQYF. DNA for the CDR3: TGCAGCGTTGATGGACAGGGGGCGGCCAAAAACATTCAGTACTTC.

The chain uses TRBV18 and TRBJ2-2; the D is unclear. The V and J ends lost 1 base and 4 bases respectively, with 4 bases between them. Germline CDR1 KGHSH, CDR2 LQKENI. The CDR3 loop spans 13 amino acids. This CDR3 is CASSPRLTGELFF. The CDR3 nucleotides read TGTGCCAGCTCACCACGTCTCACCGGGGAGCTGTTTTTT.

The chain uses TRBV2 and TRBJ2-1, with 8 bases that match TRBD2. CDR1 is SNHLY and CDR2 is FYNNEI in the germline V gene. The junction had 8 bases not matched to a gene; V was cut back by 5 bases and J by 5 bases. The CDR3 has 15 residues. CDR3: CASSHGTRRDNEQFF. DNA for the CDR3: TGTGCCAGCAGTCACGGGACTAGGCGAGACAATGAGCAGTTCTTC. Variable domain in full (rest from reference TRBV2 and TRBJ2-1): EPEVTQTPSHQVTQMGQEVILRCVPISNHLYFYWYRQILGQKVEFLVSFYNNEISEKSEIFDDQFSVERPDGSNFTLKIRSTKLEDSAMYFCASSHGTRRDNEQFFGPGTRLTVL.

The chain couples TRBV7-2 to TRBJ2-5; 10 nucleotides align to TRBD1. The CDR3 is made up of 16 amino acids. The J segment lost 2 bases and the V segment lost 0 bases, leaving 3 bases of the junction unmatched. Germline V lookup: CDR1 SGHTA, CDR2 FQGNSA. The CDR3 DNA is TGTGCCAGCAGCTTAGCCAGGACAGGGGGGCAAGAGACCCAGTACTTC. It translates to CASSLARTGGQETQYF.

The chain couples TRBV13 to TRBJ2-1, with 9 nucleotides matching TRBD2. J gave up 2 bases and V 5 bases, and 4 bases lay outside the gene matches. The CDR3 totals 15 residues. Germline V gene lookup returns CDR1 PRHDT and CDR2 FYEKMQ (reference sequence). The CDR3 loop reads CASSSRLAAYNEQFF. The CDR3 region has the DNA TGTGCCAGCAGCAGCAGACTAGCGGCCTACAATGAGCAGTTCTTC.

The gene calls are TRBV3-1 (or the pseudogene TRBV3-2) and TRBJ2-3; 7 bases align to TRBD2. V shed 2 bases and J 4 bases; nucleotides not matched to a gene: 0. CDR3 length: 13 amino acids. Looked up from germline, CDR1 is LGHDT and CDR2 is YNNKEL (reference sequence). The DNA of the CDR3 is TGTGCCAGCAGCCAACTAGCGGCAGATACGCAGTATTTT. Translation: CASSQLAADTQYF.

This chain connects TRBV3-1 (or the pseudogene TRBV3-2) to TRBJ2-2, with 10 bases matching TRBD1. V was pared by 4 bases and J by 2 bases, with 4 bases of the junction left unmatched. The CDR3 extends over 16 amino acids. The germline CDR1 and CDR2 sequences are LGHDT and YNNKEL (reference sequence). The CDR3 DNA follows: TGTGCCAGCAGCCCACGGGACAGGGGTAACACCGGGGAGCTGTTTTTT. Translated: CASSPRDRGNTGELFF.

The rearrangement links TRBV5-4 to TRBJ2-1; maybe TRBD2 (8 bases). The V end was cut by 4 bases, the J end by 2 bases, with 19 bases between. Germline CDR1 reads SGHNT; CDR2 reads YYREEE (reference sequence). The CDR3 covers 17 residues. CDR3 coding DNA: TGTGCCAGCAGCCCAGGGGGTGGCGGGGGGCCCTACAATGAGCAGTTCTTC. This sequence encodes CASSPGGGGGPYNEQFF.

The CDR3, as DNA: TGTGCCAGCAGTGGGGCGACAGGAAGATCCTACGAGCAGTACTTC. It codes for CASSGATGRSYEQYF. J is TRBJ2-7 and V is TRBV2; D is possibly TRBD1 (6 bases). Germline values: CDR1 SNHLY, CDR2 FYNNEI. The CDR3 has 15 residues. V lost 4 bases, J lost 1 base, and 14 bases lay in between.

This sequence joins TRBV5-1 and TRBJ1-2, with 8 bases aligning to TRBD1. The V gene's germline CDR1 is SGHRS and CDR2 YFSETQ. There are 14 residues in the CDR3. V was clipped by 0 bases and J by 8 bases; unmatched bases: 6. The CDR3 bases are TGCGCCAGCAGCTTGGTCGGACAGGGTTGGGGCTACACCTTC. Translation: CASSLVGQGWGYTF.

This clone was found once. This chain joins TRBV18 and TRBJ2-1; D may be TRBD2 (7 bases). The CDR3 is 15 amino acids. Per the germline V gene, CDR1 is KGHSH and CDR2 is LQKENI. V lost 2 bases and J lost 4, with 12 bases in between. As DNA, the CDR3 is TGTGCCAGCTCACCATTGCGGGGGCAATACAATGAGCAGTTCTTC. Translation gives CASSPLRGQYNEQFF.

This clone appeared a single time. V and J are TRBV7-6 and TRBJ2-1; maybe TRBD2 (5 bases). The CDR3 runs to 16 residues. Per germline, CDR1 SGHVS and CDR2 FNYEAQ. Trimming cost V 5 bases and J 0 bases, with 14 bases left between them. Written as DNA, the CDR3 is TGTGCCAGCAGCGAACAGCGGAGCAGCTCCTACAATGAGCAGTTCTTC. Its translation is CASSEQRSSSYNEQFF. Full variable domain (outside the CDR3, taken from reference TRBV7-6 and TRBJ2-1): GAGVSQSPRYKVTKRGQDVALRCDPISGHVSLYWYRQALGQGPEFLTYFNYEAQQDKSGLPNDRFSAERPEGSISTLTIQRTEQRDSAMYRCASSEQRSSSYNEQFFGPGTRLTVL.

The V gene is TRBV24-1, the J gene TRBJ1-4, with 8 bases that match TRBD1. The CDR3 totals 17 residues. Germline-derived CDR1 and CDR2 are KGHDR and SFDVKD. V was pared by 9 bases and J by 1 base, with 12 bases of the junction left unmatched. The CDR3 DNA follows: TGTGCCACCTATGACAGGGGCCCCAGTGGAACTAATGAAAAACTGTTTTTT. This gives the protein CATYDRGPSGTNEKLFF.